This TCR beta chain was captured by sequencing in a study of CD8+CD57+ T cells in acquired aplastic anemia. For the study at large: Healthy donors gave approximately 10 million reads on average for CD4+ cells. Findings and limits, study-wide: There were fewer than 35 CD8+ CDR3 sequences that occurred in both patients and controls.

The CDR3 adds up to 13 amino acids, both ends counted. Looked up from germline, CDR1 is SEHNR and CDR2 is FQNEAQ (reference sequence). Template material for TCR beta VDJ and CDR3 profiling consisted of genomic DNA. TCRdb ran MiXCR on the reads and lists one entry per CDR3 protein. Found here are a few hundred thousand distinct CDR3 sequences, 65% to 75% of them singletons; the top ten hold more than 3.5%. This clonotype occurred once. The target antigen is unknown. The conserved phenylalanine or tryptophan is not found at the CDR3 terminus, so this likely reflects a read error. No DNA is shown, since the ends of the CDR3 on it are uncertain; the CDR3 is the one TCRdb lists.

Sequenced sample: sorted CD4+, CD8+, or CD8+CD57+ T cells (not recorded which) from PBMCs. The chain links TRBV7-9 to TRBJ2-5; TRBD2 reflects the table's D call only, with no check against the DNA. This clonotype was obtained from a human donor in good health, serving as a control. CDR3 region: CASTGTRPNTSYL.